These 2 T cell receptor beta chains share one sample of origin, sequenced in a study of T cells in Graves' hyperthyroidism and ophthalmopathy. What was amplified from RNA transcripts were TCR beta CDR3 regions. HTBI primers were employed in a first-round RT-PCR of the TCR CDR3. Using its own MiXCR run on the multiplex PCR reads, TCRdb lists one record per CDR3 protein. This repertoire shows approximately 370,000 distinct CDR3 sequences, approximately 18% found once; its top ten account for around 35%. The specimen was blood. The receptors were gathered from a woman in her 30s with Graves' hyperthyroidism that later progressed to Graves' ophthalmopathy.

This clonotype occurred a few times. V and J are TRBV29-1 and TRBJ2-7; weak D call: TRBD2 (5 bases). Deletions cut 3 bases from V and 3 bases from J, with 12 bases between. Germline V gives CDR1 SQVTM, CDR2 ANQGSEA. The CDR3 covers 13 residues. CDR3 sequence reads: CSVDGGNGYEQYF. The CDR3 DNA is TGCAGCGTTGACGGAGGCAACGGCTACGAGCAGTACTTC.

This clonotype occurred many times. The rearrangement links TRBV5-1 to TRBJ2-1; 7 bases are a match to TRBD1. The trim removed 0 bases at V and 7 bases at J, leaving 10 bases unmatched. The CDR3 spans 16 residues. Germline CDR1 reads SGHRS; CDR2 reads YFSETQ. CDR3 region: CASSLVPAKGANEQFF. As DNA, the CDR3 is TGCGCCAGCAGCTTGGTGCCCGCGAAGGGGGCAAATGAGCAGTTCTTC.